The present T cell receptor (beta chain) was sequenced within a study of identical twins (dated by TCRdb to the mid-2010s). As for the study more broadly: TCR alpha and beta repertoires from monozygotic twins, unrelated adults of various ages and cord blood were deep-sequenced to test whether fetal clonotypes persist. To rule out contamination, the twin experiments were replicated at different times with different library preparation protocols. The paper's findings and limits, for the study overall: Fewer insertions were carried by abundant cord blood beta clonotypes, a similar but weaker trend appeared in young adult naive repertoires, and no such trend appeared in memory repertoires. Compared with coincidental sharing between unrelated individuals, out-of-frame TCR alpha sequences shared between twins showed an excess of sequences with low generation probability. In monozygotic twins, recombination models systematically underestimated out-of-frame TCR alpha sharing, but the models matched the sharing seen between unrelated individuals. A weaker excess of twin sharing was found in beta out-of-frame sequences because the signal-to-noise ratio was lowered by fewer shared sequences. Zero-insertion analyses could be partly confounded by invariant T cells such as MAIT and iNKT, although diverse VJ usage argued against such confounding for most clonotypes. Because the same donors could not be followed over many years, conclusions were based on cross-sectional statistical analysis.

All donors were healthy Caucasians. Three pairs of female monozygotic twins, all aged roughly 18 to 29 years, made up the twin cohort. Positive isolation kits from Invitrogen were used to isolate CD4+ and CD8+ T cell populations. Receptors were amplified or captured by 5' RACE. The reads were generated on an Illumina HiSeq 2000. Template switching added a universal primer binding site, and the final cDNA carried a unique molecular identifier that allowed TCR cDNA molecules to be counted accurately. Specific primers in the conserved constant-segment region were used to synthesize first-strand cDNA for the TCR alpha and beta chains. To control for contamination, every cDNA library carried two barcodes: a SMART-Mk sample barcode plus Illumina barcodes. TruSeq adapter sequences, together with Illumina sample barcodes, were added in two successive PCR steps. The TCR alpha and beta cDNA libraries were sequenced on the Illumina HiSeq platform using custom primers. As for how the authors treated the data: MiGEC was used to process raw reads and extract unique molecular identifiers, and MiXCR was used to find CDR3 positions. Recombination models were inferred per individual with the repgenHMM and IGoR tools using an EM algorithm. Shared clonotypes were analyzed with the tcR package in R, and sharing was normalized by the product of cloneset sizes. To study raw recombination without the effects of thymic and clonal selection, out-of-frame nonproductive sequences were analyzed. TCRdb handled the public reads itself, with Q25 trimming in fastp and clone calling in MiXCR, and kept productive beta chains. Each entry merges the rows of one CDR3 protein and shows their most common DNA and genes. TCRdb's processing, not the study's, gives the V and J calls here. For this sample the table gives 450,000 or so distinct CDR3 sequences, of which approximately 15% were detected only once. Jointly, the top ten make up about 0.53% of the sample.

Points on this clonotype: Its antigen remains unidentified. Base qualities are not recorded, but no much larger clone differs from it by a single base.

The germline V gene specifies LGHNA as CDR1 and YSLEER as CDR2. The CDR3 numbers 16 residues from cysteine through phenylalanine. Kept here is only the CDR3 DNA, which spans 48 bases and is read in frame from base 1. V loses 1 base of germline sequence and J loses 5 bases, and the interval between the two ends is 15 bases. These data also formed part of another study, on yellow fever vaccine responses in identical twins. In that second paper, the authors write: The authors reported that the T cell response to vaccination in identical twins appeared partly convergent and partly personalized. In identical twins, the study followed T cell clones that responded to the vaccine with precision.

The TCR originated in a woman under 30 in good health. The sequenced sample was CD4+ T cells sorted from blood. This receptor chain uses TRBV4-3 and TRBJ2-1; TRBD2 could be the D gene, as 5 bases match. The CDR3 sequence is CASSQVIARENNEQFF. The DNA is TGCGCCAGCAGCCAAGTCATCGCAAGGGAGAACAATGAGCAGTTCTTC.